These T cell receptor beta chains were read from a single sample in a study of liver allograft versus peripheral blood T cells. TCRdb recomputed calls from the reads with MiXCR, one row per CDR3 protein. The repertoire consists of about 3,700 distinct CDR3 sequences, with 15% to 20% occurring once and the leading ten covering around 15%. Receptors were obtained from a human patient who had a liver transplant. The graft donor may account for some of the T cells. Both conserved end residues are part of each CDR3. The D gene is left open where the match is weak. Some rows mark clone size as missing; the rest say once, few, many or name a class of expanded clone.

.,TRBV5-6,.,TRBJ1-1,TGTGCCAGCAGCTCGGTTAGTACGGAATTGAACACTGAAGCTTTCTTT,CASSSVSTELNTEAFF
.,TRBV28,medium-sized,TRBJ1-5,TGTGCCAGCAGTCAAGACGGGATTATCTCGCCCCAGCATTTT,CASSQDGIISPQHF
.,TRBV13,medium-sized,TRBJ2-3,TGTGCCAGCAGCCCTGAAAGCGCAGATACGCAGTATTTT,CASSPESADTQYF
.,TRBV9,medium-sized,TRBJ2-2,TGTGCCAGTCAACAAGGGTCTCTGGGGGGGGAGCTGTTTTTT,CASQQGSLGGELFF
.,TRBV30,medium-sized,TRBJ2-7,TGTGCCTGGAGTGTCGGGACCGTCTCCTACGAGCAGTACTTC,CAWSVGTVSYEQYF
.,TRBV7-9,medium-sized,TRBJ1-6,TGTGCCAGCAGCCCCCCGGGTTCACCCCTCCACTTT,CASSPPGSPLHF
.,TRBV28,few,TRBJ1-1,TGTGCCAGCAGTTTCTACCATACAGAAACTGAAGCTTTCTTT,CASSFYHTETEAFF
TRBD1,TRBV12-3/TRBV12-4,medium-sized,TRBJ1-5,TGTGCCAGCAGTGACCGGGACAGGGATGGGCCCCAGCATTTT,CASSDRDRDGPQHF
TRBD2,TRBV6-1,medium-sized,TRBJ2-3,TGTGCCAGCAGGCAGCTAGCGGGCTCTAGCACAGATACGCAGTATTTT,CASRQLAGSSTDTQYF
.,TRBV2,.,TRBJ2-5,TGTGCCAGCTTCCAAGGGGGGGACTACCAAGAGACCCAGTACTTC,CASFQGGDYQETQYF
TRBD1,TRBV20-1,medium-sized,TRBJ2-7,TGCAGTGCTAGGCCGGACAGGGGGCTCTCCTACGAGCAGTACTTC,CSARPDRGLSYEQYF
TRBD1,TRBV6-2/TRBV6-3,medium-sized,TRBJ1-4,TGTGCCAGCAGTTACCTAGGGACAGCAAATGAAAAACTGTTTTTT,CASSYLGTANEKLFF
TRBD1,TRBV19,medium-sized,TRBJ2-7,TGTGCCAGTAGTACCGGGACAGGGTACGAGCAGTACTTC,CASSTGTGYEQYF
TRBD1,TRBV18,medium-sized,TRBJ2-1,TGTGCCAGCTCACCTCTCTCGGACAGGGGAGATGAGCAGTTCTTC,CASSPLSDRGDEQFF
.,TRBV27,medium-sized,TRBJ1-2,TGTGCCAGCAGTTTAGATACAGGGACCAGTGGTGGCTACACCTTC,CASSLDTGTSGGYTF
TRBD2,TRBV11-2,.,TRBJ2-1,TGTGCCAGCAGCTTATTCGGGAGGAGCGGTGAGCAGTTCTTC,CASSLFGRSGEQFF
.,TRBV12-3/TRBV12-4,many,TRBJ2-7,TGTGCCAGCAGTCCCCCGGGCTACGAGCAGTACTTC,CASSPPGYEQYF
.,TRBV10-3,medium-sized,TRBJ2-1,TGTGCCATCAGTGGGACATTGGAGAATGAGCAGTTCTTC,CAISGTLENEQFF
TRBD2,TRBV9,few,TRBJ2-7,TGTGCCAGCAGCGCGGAGGGACTAGCGGGCGACGAGCAGTACTTC,CASSAEGLAGDEQYF
.,TRBV5-1,.,TRBJ1-6,TGCGCCAGCAGCTCCCGACAGGAAATACCTGGTTCACCCCTCCACTTT,CASSSRQEIPGSPLHF
TRBD2,TRBV9,.,TRBJ2-7,TGTGCCAGCAGCGTAACTAGCGGGAGCTACGAGCAGTACTTC,CASSVTSGSYEQYF
.,TRBV19,medium-sized,TRBJ1-5,TGTGCCAGTAGTATAGCTGTTGGACAAATCGACCAGCCCCAGCATTTT,CASSIAVGQIDQPQHF
TRBD1,TRBV11-3,.,TRBJ1-1,TGTGCCAGCAGCAGAACAGGGGACACTGAAGCTTTCTTT,CASSRTGDTEAFF
.,TRBV20-1,.,TRBJ2-7,TGCAGTGCTAGAGATGGGGGCGGGAGTTCCTACGAGCAGTACTTC,CSARDGGGSSYEQYF
TRBD1,TRBV20-1,medium-sized,TRBJ2-7,TGCAGTGCCTCCGGGACAGAGGCCTACGAGCAGTACTTC,CSASGTEAYEQYF
.,TRBV6-2/TRBV6-3,medium-sized,TRBJ2-1,TGTGCCAGCTCTAGTAGATCGAGTGTCGGGGATTGGGGTGAGCAGTTCTTC,CASSSRSSVGDWGEQFF
.,TRBV5-5,medium-sized,TRBJ2-7,TGTGCCAGCAGCTTGGGCGGCACCTACGAGCAGTACTTC,CASSLGGTYEQYF
TRBD1,TRBV11-2,.,TRBJ1-3,TGTGCCAGCAGCTTAGCGGGACAGGGTATCTCTGGAAACACCATATATTTT,CASSLAGQGISGNTIYF
TRBD1,TRBV3-1,medium-sized,TRBJ1-2,TGTGCCAGCAGCCTCACCGGACAGGGAGAAGGCTACACCTTC,CASSLTGQGEGYTF
.,TRBV6-6,.,TRBJ1-1,TGTGCCAGCAGTCCAGGGTCTGAAGCTTTCTTT,CASSPGSEAFF
.,TRBV19,few,TRBJ1-1,TGTGCCAGTAGTCCACACCTTTTTAAAACTGAAGCTTTCTTT,CASSPHLFKTEAFF
.,TRBV15,many,TRBJ2-1,TGTGCCACCAGCAGAGGTGGCCTTTGGGCGCAGTTCTTC,CATSRGGLWAQFF
.,TRBV30,.,TRBJ1-1,TGTGCCTGGAGTGCGATGAACACTGAAGCTTTCTTT,CAWSAMNTEAFF
TRBD2,TRBV19,medium-sized,TRBJ2-7,TGTGCCAGTAGCCTGTTTGCGGGAGGGAGCCTCGAGCAGTACTTC,CASSLFAGGSLEQYF
TRBD1,TRBV28,few,TRBJ1-1,TGTGCCAGCAGTTACCAGACAGGGGGCACTGAAGCTTTCTTT,CASSYQTGGTEAFF
.,TRBV5-5,.,TRBJ1-4,TGTGCCAGCACCAGTATCTACGGCAGTGAAAAACTGTTTTTT,CASTSIYGSEKLFF
TRBD2,TRBV4-1,many,TRBJ2-1,TGCGCCAGCAGCCAGGAAACTAGCGACCCGTACAATGAGCAGTTCTTC,CASSQETSDPYNEQFF
.,TRBV6-5,few,TRBJ1-1,TGTGCCAGCAATCCGGGACACCACTTTGAAGCTTTCTTT,CASNPGHHFEAFF
.,TRBV6-6,medium-sized,TRBJ2-1,TGTGCCAGCAGTTATACAGGGCTTCTCGCCTACAATGAGCAGTTCTTC,CASSYTGLLAYNEQFF
TRBD2,TRBV20-1,medium-sized,TRBJ2-7,TGCAGTGCAAAAGCGGGGGGCGACTTCTACGAGCAGTACTTC,CSAKAGGDFYEQYF
.,TRBV20-1,medium-sized,TRBJ2-7,TGCAGTGCTAGAGGGGGGAGCTCCTACGAGCAGTACTTC,CSARGGSSYEQYF
TRBD1,TRBV13,.,TRBJ2-7,TGTGCCAGCAGCTTAGAGGGACAGGGGGCGCTTGAGCAGTACTTC,CASSLEGQGALEQYF
TRBD1,TRBV19,medium-sized,TRBJ1-6,TGTGCCAGTAGTATAGTTGGGACAGATATCTATAATTCACCCCTCCACTTT,CASSIVGTDIYNSPLHF
TRBD1,TRBV14,few,TRBJ2-5,TGTGCCAGCAGCCAACACAGGGGGCCTGGGGAGACCCAGTACTTC,CASSQHRGPGETQYF
.,TRBV24-1,medium-sized,TRBJ2-1,TGTGCCACCAGTAATGGGGTGACTGAGCAGTTCTTC,CATSNGVTEQFF
.,TRBV28,medium-sized,TRBJ2-1,TGTGCCACCGAGGGGGACTACAATGAGCAGTTCTTC,CATEGDYNEQFF
TRBD1,TRBV18,large,TRBJ1-5,TGTGCCAGCTCACCATCGGATAGGGGGCGCGTCAATCAGCCCCAGCATTTT,CASSPSDRGRVNQPQHF
TRBD1,TRBV20-1,medium-sized,TRBJ2-7,TGCAGTGCTCTGGGACAGCTAAGACCCGACGAGCAGTACTTC,CSALGQLRPDEQYF
.,TRBV28,.,TRBJ2-7,TGTGCCAGCAGTAGGGCGGGCGTTGAGCAGTACTTC,CASSRAGVEQYF
TRBD2,TRBV6-1,many,TRBJ2-3,TGTGCCAGCAGTGACGGGACTAGCGGGAGTTCGGCAGATACGCAGTATTTT,CASSDGTSGSSADTQYF
.,TRBV6-5,medium-sized,TRBJ2-7,TGTGCCAGCAGTACCGTTACCTACGAGCAGTACTTC,CASSTVTYEQYF